This TCR beta chain appears in the sequencing data of a study of post-analysis software for immune sequencing data. About the study: Clinical courses comprised relapsing-remitting, secondary progressive and progressive-relapsing multiple sclerosis.

Prepared libraries of TCR beta cDNA carried unique molecular identifiers. TCRdb itself ran the PCR reads through MiXCR, one entry per CDR3 protein. The sample carries approximately 730,000 distinct CDR3 sequences, approximately 44% recorded once. The CDR3 consists of 16 residues. Germline loops: CDR1 MNHEY, CDR2 SVGEGT. V shed 5 bases, J shed 7 bases, and the junction held 13 bases outside the gene matches. Study-level results: Normalized Chao1 diversity in multiple sclerosis patients fell significantly below that of controls. There were roughly five TRBV segments more frequent in patients than controls, and TRBV5-6, TRBV5-1 and TRBV20-1 were among them.

As regards this clonotype: What it recognizes is unknown.

The V call is TRBV6-2 or TRBV6-3, the J call TRBJ1-4; 7 nucleotides line up with TRBD1. The sequencing sample was made of blood. The clonotype originates from a girl aged 10 to 17 with multiple sclerosis. This CDR3 reads CASSPGTVNTAEKLFF. The CDR3 DNA sequence: TGTGCCAGCAGTCCCGGGACAGTTAACACAGCTGAAAAACTGTTTTTT.